The clone carrying this T cell receptor (beta chain) was found many times. Its antigen remains unknown. The data derive from a study of metastatic and nonmetastatic thyroid tumors. Study in general: Repertoires from malignant and benign thyroid patients were compared across blood and tumor or nodule tissue.

V trimming: 5 bases; J trimming: 2 bases; junction bases outside the gene matches: 0. There are 13 residues in the CDR3. Germline V gene data show CDR1 as MNHEY and CDR2 as SVGEGT. Points from the study as a whole: Versus benign nodules, malignant thyroid tumors reportedly had significantly higher TCR beta diversity, in blood and tumor.

As originally analysed: Across clinicopathological groups, CDR3 differences served as the basis for building a distant-metastasis classifier for papillary thyroid cancer. Using MiXCR, TCRdb re-called clones from the PCR reads. The V and J calls and clone size come from TCRdb's table, not from the authors' own analysis. The data show 23,000 or so clones, 20% to 30% seen once. Each patient went into thyroid surgery without having received any treatment. The receptor comes from a male donor with papillary thyroid cancer or a benign thyroid nodule (not recorded which). Some clones in this sample may be carry-over from other donors' samples. Sequencing was performed on tumor tissue. This chain uses TRBV6-2 or TRBV6-3 with TRBJ1-5; 7 bases are a match to TRBD1. CDR3 in DNA: TGTGCCAGCAGTACAGGGGGCAATCAGCCCCAGCATTTT. Its translation: CASSTGGNQPQHF.